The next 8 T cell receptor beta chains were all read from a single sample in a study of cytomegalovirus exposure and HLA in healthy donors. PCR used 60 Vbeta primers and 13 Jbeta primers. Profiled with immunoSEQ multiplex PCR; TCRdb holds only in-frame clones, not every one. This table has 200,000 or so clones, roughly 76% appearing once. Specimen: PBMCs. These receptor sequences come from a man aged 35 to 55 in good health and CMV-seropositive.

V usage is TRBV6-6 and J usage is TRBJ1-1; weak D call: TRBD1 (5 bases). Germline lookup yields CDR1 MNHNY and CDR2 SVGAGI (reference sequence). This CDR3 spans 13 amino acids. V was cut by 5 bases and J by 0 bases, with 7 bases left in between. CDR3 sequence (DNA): TGTGCCAGCAGTCAGGGCATGAACACTGAAGCTTTCTTT. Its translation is CASSQGMNTEAFF.

The CDR3, as DNA: TGCAGCGTTGCTGGGGGACTAGAAGCAGATACGCAGTATTTT. Protein: CSVAGGLEADTQYF. The chain uses TRBV29-1 and TRBJ2-3; TRBD2 matches 8 bases. The germline V gene encodes CDR1 SQVTM and CDR2 ANQGSEA. The length of the CDR3 is 14 residues. Losses at the gene ends were 4 bases for V and 4 bases for J; bases not matched to a gene: 7.

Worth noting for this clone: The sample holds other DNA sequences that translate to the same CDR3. The DNA of the CDR3 is TGTGCCAGCAGTCGTATTTTGAACACTGAAGCTTTCTTT. This translates into CASSRILNTEAFF. V is TRBV6-5 and J is TRBJ1-1, with unresolved D. Germline-derived CDR1 and CDR2 are MNHEY and SVGAGI. CDR3 size: 13 residues. Trimming took 5 bases from V and 0 from J, leaving 7 bases between them.

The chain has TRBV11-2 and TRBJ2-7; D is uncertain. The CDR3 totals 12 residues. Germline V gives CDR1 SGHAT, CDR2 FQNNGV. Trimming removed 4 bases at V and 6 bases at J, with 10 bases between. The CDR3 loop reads CASSSTMSEQYF. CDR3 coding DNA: TGTGCCAGCAGCTCTACTATGTCCGAGCAGTACTTC. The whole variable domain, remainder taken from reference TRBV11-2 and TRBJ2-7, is EAGVAQSPRYKIIEKRQSVAFWCNPISGHATLYWYQQILGQGPKLLIQFQNNGVVDDSQLPKDRFSAERLKGVDSTLKIQPAKLEDSAVYLCASSSTMSEQYFGPGTRLTVT.

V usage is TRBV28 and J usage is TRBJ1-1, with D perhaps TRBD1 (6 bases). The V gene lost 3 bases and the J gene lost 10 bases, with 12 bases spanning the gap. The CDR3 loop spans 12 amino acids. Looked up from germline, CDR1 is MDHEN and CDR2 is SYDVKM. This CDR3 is CASSLAGEGAFF. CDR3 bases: TGTGCCAGCAGTTTGGCAGGGGAGGGAGCTTTCTTT.

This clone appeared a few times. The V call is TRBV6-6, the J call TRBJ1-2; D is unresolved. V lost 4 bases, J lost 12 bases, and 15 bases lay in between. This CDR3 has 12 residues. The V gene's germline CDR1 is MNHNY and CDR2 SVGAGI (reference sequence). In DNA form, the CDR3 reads TGTGCCAGCAGTTGGGCAGGAACATCGGACACCTTC. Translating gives CASSWAGTSDTF.

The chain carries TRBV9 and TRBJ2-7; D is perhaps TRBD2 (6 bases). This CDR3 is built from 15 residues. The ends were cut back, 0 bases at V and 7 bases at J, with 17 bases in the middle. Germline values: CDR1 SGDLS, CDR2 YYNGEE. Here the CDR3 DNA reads TGTGCCAGCAGCGTAGGGGGGGAACCGTCCTGGGAGCAGTACTTC. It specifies CASSVGGEPSWEQYF.

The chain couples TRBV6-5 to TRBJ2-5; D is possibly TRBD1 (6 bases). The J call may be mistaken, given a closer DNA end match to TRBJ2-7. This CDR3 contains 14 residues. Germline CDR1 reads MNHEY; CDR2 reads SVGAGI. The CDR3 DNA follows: TGTGCCAGCAGTTTCCGGACAGCCTCCTACGAGCAGTACTTC. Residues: CASSFRTASYEQYF.